This section outlines one TCR beta chain sequence together with its context. The source of the sample is a study of blood T cell repertoires in COVID-19. The CDR3 sequence is 15 residues long. The V gene's germline CDR1 is LNHDA and CDR2 SQIVND (reference sequence). V was clipped by 8 bases and J by 0 bases, with 11 bases between them. Sequenced by immunoSEQ multiplex PCR; TCRdb stores in-frame clones only, minus some. Of more than 75,000 clones listed, roughly nine tenths are singletons. This TCR was recovered from a man younger than 40 with acute or convalescent COVID-19. Sequenced: peripheral blood. The chain has TRBV19 and TRBJ2-6; no firm D call. Here the CDR3 reads CASSQSGSGANVLTF. The CDR3, as DNA: TGTGCCAGTTCCCAGTCGGGCTCTGGGGCCAACGTCCTGACTTTC.